The 30 T cell receptor beta chains in this list originate from one sample, sequenced in a study of tissue T cells after allogeneic stem cell transplantation. This table comes from immunoSEQ multiplex PCR, and its TCRdb copy is limited to in-frame clones, with some not included. The sample has about 2,600 clones, about half seen once. Time point specified: mouse harvest day 14 after allogeneic transplant. Mouse grafts combined 10^7 T-cell-depleted bone marrow cells with 10^6 splenic CD5+ T cells. The sample consisted of gut tissue. These receptors originate from a female BALB/c mouse given C57BL/6 T cells with graft-versus-host disease after an allogeneic hematopoietic cell transplant.

Regarding this clone: Genes and germline are mouse. The read ends 1 residue early relative to the CDR3; the germline J gene fills the gap. The rearrangement joins TRBV3 to TRBJ2-2; D is uncertain. CDR3 length equals 13 residues. The ends were cut back, 4 bases at V and 1 base at J, with 4 bases in the middle. Germline CDR1 reads SNHLY; CDR2 reads FYNGKV (reference sequence). The sequenced part of the CDR3 DNA is TGTGCCAGCAGCTATGAAAACACCGGGCAGCTCTAC. This translates into CASSYENTGQLY. The full CDR3 is CASSYENTGQLYF. Full variable domain (missing parts from reference TRBV3 and TRBJ2-2): GPKVLQIPSHQIIDMGQMVTLNCDPVSNHLYFYWYKQILGQQMEFLVNFYNGKVMEKSKLFKDQFSVERPDGSYFTLKIQPTALEDSAVYFCASSYENTGQLYFGEGSKLTVL.

A note on this clone: Gene labels here are mouse ones. The CDR3 end is not reached by the read, which stops 1 residue before it; the germline J gene fills it in. The chain combines TRBV13-3 with TRBJ2-7, with a possible D match to TRBD1 (5 bases). In germline, CDR1 is NNHDY, CDR2 SYVADS. This CDR3 is 11 amino acids long. The CDR3 loop is CPTEGVHEQYF. CDR3 DNA (partial): TGTCCCACAGAAGGGGTTCATGAACAGTAC.

Concerning this clone: Genes and germline come from the mouse. The read gets to within 1 residue of the CDR3 end, and the germline J gene fills in the rest. The chain combines TRBV23 with TRBJ1-3; whether TRBD1, the table's D call, matches the DNA was not checked. Per germline, CDR1 KGHTA and CDR2 FQNQQP. The CDR3 extends over 16 amino acids. This CDR3 reads CSSSQSTGPSGNTLYF. The sequenced part of the CDR3 DNA is TGCTCCAGCAGTCAATCGACAGGGCCTTCTGGAAATACGCTCTAT.

With respect to this clone: Gene names and germline refer to mouse. The CDR3 goes on 1 residue after the read ends, and that part is filled in from the germline J gene. The chain uses TRBV1 and TRBJ1-2, with TRBD1 matching 9 bases. Germline V gives CDR1 NSQYPW, CDR2 LRSPGD (reference sequence). V was clipped by 2 bases and J by 3 bases; unmatched bases: 1. This CDR3 has 14 residues. The CDR3 sequence: CTCSARQGDSDYTF. The CDR3 DNA, read in part, is TGCACCTGCAGTGCAAGACAGGGGGACTCCGACTACACC.

This clone was recorded once. Genes and germline come from the mouse. The read finishes 1 residue shy of the CDR3 end, and the germline J gene is used to complete it. The genes are TRBV15 and TRBJ2-5; unclear D gene. There are 13 residues in the CDR3. The V end was cut by 2 bases, the J end by 3 bases, with 6 bases between. Germline V gene sequence: CDR1 SGHND, CDR2 FRSKSL. The sequenced CDR3 bases are TGTGCCAGCAGTTTACTGGATCAAGACACCCAGTAC. Its protein product is CASSLLDQDTQY. The complete CDR3 reads CASSLLDQDTQYF.

In the case of this clone: These gene names are mouse names. The read halts 1 residue ahead of the CDR3 end, with the missing end drawn from the germline J gene. J is TRBJ1-1 and V is TRBV15; the D gene is possibly TRBD1 (5 bases). The CDR3 is 13 amino acids. Germline V gene sequence: CDR1 SGHND, CDR2 FRSKSL. V was pared by 3 bases and J by 4 bases, with 9 bases between. CDR3 bases read: TGTGCCAGCAGTTTTCGGGGGGTCACAGAAGTCTTC. Protein product: CASSFRGVTEVF. The full-length CDR3 reads as CASSFRGVTEVFF.

The sample holds a few counts of this clone. The listed genes are named as in mouse. The read comes to an end 1 residue before the CDR3 does, leaving the germline J gene to fill in the end. The V gene is TRBV26, the J gene TRBJ2-7; perhaps TRBD1 as D (6 bases). The germline gives CDR1 KGHPV, CDR2 FQNQEV (reference sequence). The CDR3 spans 14 residues. V lost 2 bases to trimming and J lost 0 bases, with 8 bases between them. This CDR3 reads CASSLGTTSYEQYF. CDR3 DNA (partial): TGTGCCAGCAGTCTGGGGACAACCTCCTATGAACAGTAC.

About this clone: Gene names denote mouse genes. Sequencing ends 1 residue short of the CDR3 end; the germline J gene provides the rest. The chain links TRBV26 to TRBJ1-1, with D hard to call. This CDR3 contains 12 residues. Trimming shortened V by 5 bases and J by 1 base, and 5 bases separated the two germline ends. Germline values: CDR1 KGHPV, CDR2 FQNQEV (reference sequence). CDR3 bases read: TGTGCCAGCAGTACGGGAAACACAGAAGTCTTC. This sequence encodes CASSTGNTEVF. From start to end, the CDR3 is CASSTGNTEVFF.

Comment on this clone: These gene names are mouse names. CDR3 amino acids: CASGDVGGSETLYF. CDR3 DNA (partial): TGTGCCAGCGGTGATGTGGGGGGGTCAGAAACGCTGTAT. This sequence joins TRBV13-2 and TRBJ2-3; 8 positions agree with TRBD2. Sequencing ends 1 residue short of the CDR3 end; the germline J gene provides the rest. This CDR3 contains 14 residues. Germline V gene data show CDR1 as NNHNN and CDR2 as SYGAGS (reference sequence). After removal of 0 bases from V and 4 bases from J, the junction contained 1 base not matched to a gene.

This clone was observed a few times. Gene names are the mouse ones. The CDR3 extends 1 residue past the end of the read, so its final part is completed from the germline J gene. The chain couples TRBV26 to TRBJ2-7, with D uncertain. CDR1 KGHPV and CDR2 FQNQEV come from the germline V gene (reference sequence). Trimming pared 1 base from V and 0 bases from J, leaving 1 base between. This CDR3 has 12 amino acids. CDR3 DNA (partial): TGTGCCAGCAGTCTGTACTCCTATGAACAGTAC. This sequence encodes CASSLYSYEQY. In full, the CDR3 is CASSLYSYEQYF.

Points on this clone: Mouse gene names apply. Coverage ceases 1 residue before the CDR3 finishes, and the germline J gene fills in the end. The rearrangement joins TRBV26 to TRBJ2-5; TRBD1 matches at 8 bases. The CDR3 runs to 13 residues. The J segment lost 6 bases and the V segment lost 6 bases, leaving 5 bases of the junction unmatched. CDR1 KGHPV and CDR2 FQNQEV come from the germline V gene (reference sequence). CDR3 bases read: TGTGCCAGCAGCCCAGGGGGCTGGGACACCCAGTAC. It translates to CASSPGGWDTQY. The full CDR3 reads CASSPGGWDTQYF.

Note on this clone: Mouse gene names apply. Sequencing ends 1 residue short of the CDR3 end; the germline J gene provides the rest. The chain has TRBV26 and TRBJ2-5; TRBD1 is a possible D gene (6 bases). This CDR3 contains 13 residues. Germline V lookup: CDR1 KGHPV, CDR2 FQNQEV (reference sequence). V shed 2 bases and J shed 3 bases, with 6 bases lying between them. The CDR3 DNA, read in part, is TGTGCCAGCAGTCTGGGACAGCAAGACACCCAGTAC. Protein sequence: CASSLGQQDTQY. The whole CDR3 sequence is CASSLGQQDTQYF.

Concerning this clone: The genes and germline here are from mouse. The read stops 1 residue short of the end of the CDR3; the missing end is completed from the germline J gene. This chain joins TRBV23 and TRBJ1-1. The germline CDR1 and CDR2 sequences are KGHTA and FQNQQP. The CDR3 length is 12 residues. CDR3 DNA (partial): TGCTCCAGCAGTCAATCGGGTGGGGGAGTCTTC. It is translated as CSSSQSGGGVF. The CDR3, in full, reads CSSSQSGGGVFF.

This clone qualifies as large (0.1 to 1%). Any gene name here is a mouse gene name. Read coverage stops 1 residue before the CDR3 terminus; the germline J gene supplies the remainder. The chain recombines TRBV2 with TRBJ1-4, with a possible D match to TRBD1 (5 bases). This CDR3 contains 14 residues. The germline V and J ends were trimmed by 9 bases and 1 base, with 12 bases remaining between them. From germline, CDR1 is LGHNA and CDR2 YSYQKL. The CDR3 sequence: CASTTGGSNERLFF. The part of the CDR3 DNA that was read is TGTGCCAGTACAACCGGGGGTTCCAACGAAAGATTATTT.

With respect to this clone: Mouse names are used for the genes. Incomplete CDR3 DNA: TGTGCAAGCAGCTTGGCAGGGGGCTCCTATGAACAGTAC. This translates into CASSLAGGSYEQY. The entire CDR3 sequence reads CASSLAGGSYEQYF. The V gene is TRBV16, the J gene TRBJ2-7; 7 bases fit TRBD1. The read stops 1 residue short of the end of the CDR3; the missing end is completed from the germline J gene. Per germline, CDR1 SGHSA and CDR2 FRNQAP. Germline trimming cut 3 bases from V and 0 bases from J; bases unmatched to any gene: 2. The CDR3 contains 14 residues.

This clone turned up a few times. The gene names here belong to mouse. The CDR3 end lies 1 residue beyond the end of the read and is filled in from the germline J gene. The chain combines TRBV29 with TRBJ2-2; 12 bases align to TRBD2. Germline assignment: CDR1 MSHET and CDR2 SYDVDS. This CDR3 spans 15 amino acids. The J segment lost 0 bases and the V segment lost 8 bases, leaving 1 base of the junction unmatched. Partial CDR3 DNA: TGTGCTAGCGGACTGGGGGGGTCAAACACCGGGCAGCTCTAC. Its translation: CASGLGGSNTGQLY. The CDR3 reads in full as CASGLGGSNTGQLYF.

On this clone itself: Gene names are the mouse ones. The sequenced fragment ends 1 residue before the CDR3 boundary, so the rest is inferred from the germline J gene. The gene calls are TRBV26 and TRBJ2-5, with 7 bases lining up with TRBD1. Germline V gene data show CDR1 as KGHPV and CDR2 as FQNQEV (reference sequence). The V gene end was trimmed by 1 base and the J gene end by 3 bases; junction bases not matched to a gene: 1. This CDR3 spans 14 amino acids. CDR3 DNA, as far as it was read: TGTGCCAGCAGTCTGTGGGACAGACAAGACACCCAGTAC. Its protein is CASSLWDRQDTQY. The whole CDR3 is CASSLWDRQDTQYF.

On this clone: Any gene name here is a mouse gene name. CDR3 bases read: TGTGCCAGCAGTCCTCGACTGGGGGGGCGCGTTCAAGACACCCAGTAC. It specifies CASSPRLGGRVQDTQY. The entire CDR3 protein reads CASSPRLGGRVQDTQYF. The chain carries TRBV24 and TRBJ2-5, with TRBD2 matching 12 bases. The read finishes 1 residue shy of the CDR3 end, and the germline J gene is used to complete it. CDR3 size: 17 residues. CDR1 and CDR2 (germline): KGHTA, FRNEEI. The V gene end was trimmed by 4 bases and the J gene end by 3 bases; junction bases not matched to a gene: 8.

In its sample, this clone was seen a few times. Mouse gene names apply. The read finishes 1 residue shy of the CDR3 end, and the germline J gene is used to complete it. J is TRBJ2-5 and V is TRBV3, with no clear D. The CDR3 has 11 amino acids. The V gene's germline CDR1 is SNHLY and CDR2 FYNGKV (reference sequence). Deletions cut 3 bases from V and 6 bases from J, with 4 bases between. The covered CDR3 bases are TGTGCCAGCAGCTTCGCGGACACCCAGTAC. This gives the protein CASSFADTQY. The full CDR3 is CASSFADTQYF.

In this sample, this clone is large. Mouse germline and gene names are used. The read ends 1 residue shy of where the CDR3 ends; the end is completed using the germline J gene. The chain uses TRBV1 and TRBJ2-3, with TRBD2 identical over 12 bases. The CDR3 extends over 15 amino acids. Germline V CDR1 and CDR2: NSQYPW, LRSPGD (reference sequence). V lost 4 bases and J lost 3; bases outside the gene matches: 2. CDR3 DNA (partial): TGCACCTGCAGTGGACTGGGGGGGCGGGCAGAAACGCTGTAT. Protein product: CTCSGLGGRAETLY. The whole CDR3 reads CTCSGLGGRAETLYF. Complete variable domain (other parts from reference TRBV1 and TRBJ2-3): VTLLEQNPRWRLVPRGQAVNLRCILKNSQYPWMSWYQQDLQKQLQWLFTLRSPGDKEVKSLPGADYLATRVTDTELRLQVANMSQGRTLYCTCSGLGGRAETLYFGSGTRLTVL.

Comments on this clone: Gene labels here are mouse ones. Read sequence stops 1 residue before the CDR3 end, and the germline J gene provides the missing end. The J gene is TRBJ2-1, the V gene TRBV15; D possibly corresponds to TRBD1 (5 bases). CDR3 length equals 13 residues. Trimming took off 3 bases at V and 3 bases at J, with 6 bases between the two ends. Germline loops: CDR1 SGHND, CDR2 FRSKSL. The part of the CDR3 DNA that was read is TGTGCCAGCAGTTTCCAGGGCTATGCTGAGCAGTTC. Translating gives CASSFQGYAEQF. The full CDR3 reads CASSFQGYAEQFF.

About this clone: The germline and genes are mouse ones. The read stops 1 residue short of the end of the CDR3; the missing end is completed from the germline J gene. The V gene is TRBV13-1, the J gene TRBJ1-2, with 7 bases lining up with TRBD1. The V segment lost 5 bases and the J segment 2 bases; nucleotides outside the gene matches: 3. Germline V CDR1 and CDR2: NSHNY, SYGAGN. The CDR3 is 13 amino acids. This CDR3 is CASRDRENSDYTF. The covered CDR3 bases are TGTGCCAGCAGAGACAGGGAGAACTCCGACTACACC.

About this clone itself: Gene labels here are mouse ones. The CDR3 goes on 1 residue after the read ends, and that part is filled in from the germline J gene. The V gene is TRBV12-1, the J gene TRBJ2-4; 10 bases line up with TRBD1. CDR1 SGHSN and CDR2 HYEKVE come from the germline V gene. V lost 3 bases and J lost 2; bases outside the gene matches: 4. The CDR3 runs 15 residues. CDR3 in amino acids: CASSDRGRDQNTLYF. The DNA read from the CDR3 is TGTGCCAGCTCTGACAGGGGGCGGGATCAAAACACCTTGTAC.

Concerning this clone: Gene names are the mouse ones. The read ends 1 residue shy of where the CDR3 ends; the end is completed using the germline J gene. The gene calls are TRBV4 and TRBJ1-4, with TRBD1 matching 8 bases. Per the germline V gene, CDR1 is LGHDT and CDR2 is YNNKQL (reference sequence). The J segment lost 0 bases and the V segment lost 5 bases, leaving 5 bases of the junction unmatched. The CDR3 runs to 16 residues. CDR3: CASSPGTGISNERLFF. CDR3 bases read: TGTGCCAGCAGCCCCGGGACAGGTATTTCCAACGAAAGATTATTT.

For this clone: These gene names are mouse names. The CDR3 end falls 1 residue outside the read, so it is completed with the germline J gene. This chain connects TRBV19 to TRBJ1-2; 7 bases align to TRBD1. Germline-derived CDR1 and CDR2 are FNHDT and SITEND (reference sequence). CDR3 length: 14 residues. Trimming removed 4 bases from V and 0 bases from J; junction bases left unmatched: 3. CDR3 DNA, as far as it was read: TGTGCCAGCAGTCGACAGGGTGCAAACTCCGACTACACC. Translating it yields CASSRQGANSDYT. The CDR3, in full, reads CASSRQGANSDYTF.

Only a few counts were recorded for this clone. Genes and germline come from the mouse. The sequenced fragment ends 1 residue before the CDR3 boundary, so the rest is inferred from the germline J gene. This sequence joins TRBV15 and TRBJ1-4; D is ambiguous. CDR3 length equals 13 residues. V lost 6 bases and J 5 bases, leaving 10 bases between the germline ends. Germline loops: CDR1 SGHND, CDR2 FRSKSL. CDR3 protein: CASRPDTNERLFF. The covered CDR3 bases are TGTGCCAGCAGACCAGACACTAACGAAAGATTATTT.

About this clone itself: Any gene name here is a mouse gene name. The read comes to an end 1 residue before the CDR3 does, leaving the germline J gene to fill in the end. The J gene is TRBJ2-5, the V gene TRBV13-2; TRBD2 matches at 10 bases. This CDR3 has 16 residues. V lost 0 bases and J lost 7; bases outside the gene matches: 8. CDR1 is NNHNN, CDR2 SYGAGS, per germline (reference sequence). The CDR3 reads CASGDALGGRGNTQYF. CDR3 DNA (partial): TGTGCCAGCGGTGATGCCCTGGGGGGGCGCGGAAACACCCAGTAC.

A note on this clone: Gene labels here are mouse ones. The read comes to an end 1 residue before the CDR3 does, leaving the germline J gene to fill in the end. Other DNA sequences in the sample encode the same CDR3. This rearrangement joins TRBV3 to TRBJ2-7; perhaps TRBD1 as D (5 bases). The CDR3 covers 13 residues. V lost 1 base, J lost 1 base, and 5 bases lay in between. Germline V gene data show CDR1 as SNHLY and CDR2 as FYNGKV (reference sequence). This CDR3 is CASSLDRSYEQYF. The covered CDR3 bases are TGTGCCAGCAGCTTAGACAGGTCCTATGAACAGTAC.

This clone was seen a few times. Mouse names are used for the genes. The CDR3 end falls 1 residue outside the read, so it is completed with the germline J gene. The rearrangement joins TRBV26 to TRBJ1-5; 9 positions agree with TRBD1. The ends lost 6 bases at V and 7 bases at J; junction bases unmatched: 4. The CDR3 runs to 13 residues. CDR1 and CDR2 from the germline V gene are KGHPV and FQNQEV (reference sequence). CDR3 region: CASRTGTGQAPLF. CDR3 bases read: TGTGCCAGCAGGACCGGGACAGGGCAGGCTCCGCTT.

By share of the sample, this clone is large. Mouse gene names and germline throughout. The read is 1 residue too short to cover the CDR3 end, so that end is filled in from the germline J gene. The V call is TRBV13-2, the J call TRBJ2-5; 12 bases are a match to TRBD2. Germline CDR1 is NNHNN and CDR2 is SYGAGS (reference sequence). The J segment lost 2 bases and the V segment lost 5 bases, leaving 6 bases of the junction unmatched. The CDR3 consists of 16 residues. CDR3 amino acids: CASGTGTGGTQDTQYF. Incomplete CDR3 DNA: TGTGCCAGCGGGACCGGGACTGGGGGGACCCAAGACACCCAGTAC.